One sample yielded the 18 T cell receptor beta chains listed below, sequenced in a study of cytomegalovirus exposure and HLA in healthy donors. Vbeta (60) and Jbeta (13) primers were used in the PCR. Libraries were prepared by immunoSEQ multiplex PCR; TCRdb keeps only in-frame clonotypes and omits some of them. Of 100,000 to 150,000 clones listed, around 78% are singletons. Sequencing was done on a sample of PBMCs. The receptors shown here come from a young woman in good health and CMV-seronegative.

This clone appeared a few times. This chain links TRBV11-2 with TRBJ2-5; TRBD1 might be the D (6 bases). In germline, CDR1 is SGHAT, CDR2 FQNNGV. Between the trimmed V and J ends, which lost 5 bases and 3 bases, there was a span of 10 bases. The CDR3 totals 13 residues. The CDR3 here is CASSHGQKETQYF. Written as DNA, the CDR3 is TGTGCCAGCAGCCATGGACAGAAAGAGACCCAGTACTTC.

This chain links TRBV5-1 with TRBJ1-1; D is possibly TRBD1 (5 bases). Per germline, CDR1 SGHRS and CDR2 YFSETQ. The CDR3 has 15 residues. Trimming took off 4 bases at V and 1 base at J, with 14 bases between the two ends. The CDR3 is CASSTAGGWNTEAFF. CDR3 DNA sequence: TGCGCCAGCAGCACTGCCGGGGGATGGAACACTGAAGCTTTCTTT.

The rearrangement links TRBV6-5 to TRBJ1-2; D gene unclear. Trimming took 5 bases from V and 2 from J, leaving 12 bases between them. This CDR3 has 14 residues. CDR1 and CDR2 from the germline V gene are MNHEY and SVGAGI. The DNA for the CDR3 is TGTGCCAGCAGTCCTCCCGGTGCGAACTATGGCTACACCTTC. Amino acids: CASSPPGANYGYTF.

The CDR3 spells CASSLVGLNLEQYF. The CDR3 DNA follows: TGCGCCAGCAGCTTGGTAGGACTTAATTTGGAGCAGTACTTC. The J gene is TRBJ2-7, the V gene TRBV5-1; the D gene is possibly TRBD2 (5 bases). CDR3 length equals 14 residues. V was shortened by 0 bases and J by 7 bases, with 14 bases between the two germline ends. Germline CDR1 and CDR2: SGHRS and YFSETQ. Complete variable domain (other parts from reference TRBV5-1 and TRBJ2-7): KAGVTQTPRYLIKTRGQQVTLSCSPISGHRSVSWYQQTPGQGLQFLFEYFSETQRNKGNFPGRFSGRQFSNSRSEMNVSTLELGDSALYLCASSLVGLNLEQYFGPGTRLTVT.

The chain links TRBV6-5 to TRBJ1-1; 8 nucleotides align to TRBD1. Germline-derived CDR1 and CDR2 are MNHEY and SVGAGI. The CDR3 is made up of 15 amino acids. The J segment lost 6 bases and the V segment lost 0 bases, leaving 6 bases of the junction unmatched. CDR3 coding DNA: TGTGCCAGCAGTTACTCAGGACAGGGTCTCTCTGAAGCTTTCTTT. Translated: CASSYSGQGLSEAFF.

This clone was recorded once. The chain is built from TRBV19 and TRBJ2-7, with TRBD1 identical over 9 bases. Germline-derived CDR1 and CDR2 are LNHDA and SQIVND (reference sequence). The CDR3 covers 16 residues. The ends lost 2 bases at V and 3 bases at J; junction bases unmatched: 8. CDR3 coding DNA: TGTGCCAGTAGTATAAGCTGGAGGGACAGGGACTACGAGCAGTACTTC. It yields the protein CASSISWRDRDYEQYF.

The genes are TRBV7-2 and TRBJ1-1, with D unclear. The CDR3 contains 14 residues. V lost 1 base and J lost 0, with 6 bases in between. CDR1 is SGHTA, CDR2 FQGNSA, per germline. CDR3 nucleotides: TGTGCCAGCAGCTTAGACAACATGAACACTGAAGCTTTCTTT. Protein: CASSLDNMNTEAFF.

V and J are TRBV6-1 and TRBJ2-7, with D unclear. The CDR3 has 12 amino acids. CDR1 is MNHNS and CDR2 is SASEGT in the germline V gene. Deletions cut 0 bases from V and 9 bases from J, with 9 bases between. The CDR3 reads CASSEASVGQYF. The CDR3 bases are TGTGCCAGCAGTGAAGCGAGCGTAGGGCAGTACTTC.

The CDR3 DNA follows: TGTGCCAGCACCCTGACAGGTACCACTGAAGCTTTCTTT. Encoded protein: CASTLTGTTEAFF. The chain recombines TRBV7-9 with TRBJ1-1; D possibly corresponds to TRBD1 (6 bases). Germline CDR1 SEHNR, CDR2 FQNEAQ (reference sequence). This CDR3 is 13 amino acids long. Trimming left V 7 bases short and J 4 bases short, with 13 bases between. Full variable domain (rest looked up from reference TRBV7-9 and TRBJ1-1): DTGVSQNPRHKITKRGQNVTFRCDPISEHNRLYWYRQTLGQGPEFLTYFQNEAQLEKSRLLSDRFSAERPKGSFSTLEIQRTEQGDSAMYLCASTLTGTTEAFFGQGTRLTVV.

The rearrangement links TRBV4-2 to TRBJ2-3; D gene ambiguous. The ends were cut back, 0 bases at V and 3 bases at J, with 10 bases in the middle. The CDR3 has 15 amino acids. Germline assignment: CDR1 LGHNA and CDR2 YNFKEQ. The CDR3 is CASSQDLRITDTQYF. The CDR3 DNA reads TGTGCCAGCAGCCAAGACCTCAGAATTACAGATACGCAGTATTTT.

This clone showed up just once. J is TRBJ2-1 and V is TRBV7-2; D possibly corresponds to TRBD1 (5 bases). The CDR3 is 15 amino acids. Germline values: CDR1 SGHTA, CDR2 FQGNSA. Trimming pared 5 bases from V and 0 bases from J, leaving 11 bases between. This chain's CDR3 is CASSQGRSSYNEQFF. The CDR3 DNA reads as TGTGCCAGCAGCCAGGGCAGGAGCTCCTACAATGAGCAGTTCTTC.

This chain uses TRBV6-6 with TRBJ1-1; no clear D gene. Trimming pared 6 bases from V and 7 bases from J, leaving 18 bases between. Germline loops: CDR1 MNHNY, CDR2 SVGAGI (reference sequence). The CDR3 runs 14 residues. The CDR3 loop reads CASSLLRVGSEAFF. In DNA form, the CDR3 reads TGTGCCAGCAGCCTTCTGAGGGTTGGCAGTGAAGCTTTCTTT.

The rearrangement joins TRBV7-9 to TRBJ2-5, with 9 bases lining up with TRBD2. After removal of 1 base from V and 2 bases from J, the junction contained 8 bases not matched to a gene. In germline, CDR1 is SEHNR, CDR2 FQNEAQ (reference sequence). There are 17 residues in the CDR3. CDR3 residues: CASSLGSGLALQETQYF. DNA of the CDR3: TGTGCCAGCAGCTTAGGATCGGGACTAGCACTTCAAGAGACCCAGTACTTC.

The sample holds one count of this clone. V gene TRBV6-5 combines with J gene TRBJ1-4; unclear D gene. V gave up 2 bases and J gave up 7 bases, with 11 bases separating them. Per the germline V gene, CDR1 is MNHEY and CDR2 is SVGAGI. CDR3 size: 14 residues. CDR3 loop: CASSYTGRGEKLFF. DNA of the CDR3: TGTGCCAGCAGTTACACGGGGAGAGGTGAAAAACTGTTTTTT.

This chain connects TRBV19 to TRBJ1-3; D unclear. The CDR3 runs 13 residues. The germline V and J ends were trimmed by 11 bases and 4 bases, with 15 bases remaining between them. CDR1 and CDR2 (germline): LNHDA, SQIVND (reference sequence). CDR3 protein: CAVSTGEGNTIYF. CDR3 coding DNA: TGTGCCGTCAGTACGGGTGAAGGAAACACCATATATTTT.

The V gene is TRBV6-5, the J gene TRBJ2-2; D unclear. Germline loops: CDR1 MNHEY, CDR2 SVGAGI. This CDR3 contains 12 residues. Trimming pared 7 bases from V and 6 bases from J, leaving 9 bases between. The CDR3 region is CASTLIPGELFF. The CDR3 bases are TGTGCCAGCACCTTAATCCCCGGGGAGCTGTTTTTT.

V gene TRBV11-2 combines with J gene TRBJ1-2; a possible D gene is TRBD1 (5 bases). Germline-derived CDR1 and CDR2 are SGHAT and FQNNGV. V was cut by 5 bases and J by 3 bases, with 10 bases left in between. The CDR3 has 13 residues. CDR3 loop: CASSPEQDYGYTF. As DNA, the CDR3 is TGTGCCAGCAGCCCAGAACAGGACTATGGCTACACCTTC.

This clone has just a few counts. The genes are TRBV9 and TRBJ1-1; a possible D gene is TRBD1 (6 bases). The germline V and J ends were trimmed by 0 bases and 0 bases, with 12 bases remaining between them. This CDR3 comprises 16 residues. The germline V gene encodes CDR1 SGDLS and CDR2 YYNGEE. The CDR3 sequence is CASSVVTGPMNTEAFF. CDR3 in DNA: TGTGCCAGCAGCGTAGTCACAGGGCCCATGAACACTGAAGCTTTCTTT.